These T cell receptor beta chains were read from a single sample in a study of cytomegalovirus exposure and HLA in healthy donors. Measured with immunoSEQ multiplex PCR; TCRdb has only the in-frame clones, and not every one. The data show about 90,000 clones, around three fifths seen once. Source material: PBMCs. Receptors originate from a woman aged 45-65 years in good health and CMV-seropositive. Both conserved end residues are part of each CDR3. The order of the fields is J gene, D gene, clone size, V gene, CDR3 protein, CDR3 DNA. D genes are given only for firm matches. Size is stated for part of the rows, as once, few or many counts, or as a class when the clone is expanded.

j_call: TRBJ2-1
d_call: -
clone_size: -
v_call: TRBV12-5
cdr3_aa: CASREDSSSYNEQFF
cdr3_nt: TGTGCTAGCCGAGAGGACTCCAGCTCCTACAATGAGCAGTTCTTC

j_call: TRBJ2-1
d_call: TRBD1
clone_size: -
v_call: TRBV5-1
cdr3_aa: CASSFGQGTNEQFF
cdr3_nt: TGCGCCAGCAGCTTCGGACAGGGGACAAACGAGCAGTTCTTC

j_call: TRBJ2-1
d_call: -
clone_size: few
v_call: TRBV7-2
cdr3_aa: CASSLVVQGIYEQFF
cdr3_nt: TGTGCCAGCAGCTTAGTAGTACAGGGAATCTATGAGCAGTTCTTC

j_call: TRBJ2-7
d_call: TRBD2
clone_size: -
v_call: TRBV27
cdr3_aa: CASSSTSGGYEQYF
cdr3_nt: TGTGCCAGCAGTTCCACTAGCGGGGGCTACGAGCAGTACTTC

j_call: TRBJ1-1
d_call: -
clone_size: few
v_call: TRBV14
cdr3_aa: CASSQQMNTEAFF
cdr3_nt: TGTGCCAGCAGCCAACAGATGAACACTGAAGCTTTCTTT

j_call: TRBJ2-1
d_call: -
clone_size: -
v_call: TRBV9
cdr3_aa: CASSVVQEGGEQFF
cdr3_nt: TGTGCCAGCAGCGTAGTTCAAGAGGGAGGCGAGCAGTTCTTC

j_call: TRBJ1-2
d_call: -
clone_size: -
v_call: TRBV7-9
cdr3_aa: CASSSSGNYGYTF
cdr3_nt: TGTGCCAGCAGCTCGTCAGGGAACTATGGCTACACCTTC

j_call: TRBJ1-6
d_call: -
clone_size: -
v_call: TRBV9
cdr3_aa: CASSVQGIISSPLHF
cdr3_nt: TGTGCCAGCAGCGTACAGGGGATTATTAGTTCACCCCTCCACTTT

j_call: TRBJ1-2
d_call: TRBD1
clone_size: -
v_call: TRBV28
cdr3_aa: CASSLGTDNYGYTF
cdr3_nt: TGTGCCAGCAGTTTAGGGACAGATAACTATGGCTACACCTTC

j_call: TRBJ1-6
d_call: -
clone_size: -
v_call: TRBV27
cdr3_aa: CASSFWRMNSPLHF
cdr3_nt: TGTGCCAGCAGTTTTTGGCGGATGAATTCACCCCTCCACTTT

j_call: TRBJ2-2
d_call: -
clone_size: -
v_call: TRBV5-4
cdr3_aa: CASSFLGGNTGELFF
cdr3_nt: TGTGCCAGCAGCTTCCTGGGGGGGAACACCGGGGAGCTGTTTTTT

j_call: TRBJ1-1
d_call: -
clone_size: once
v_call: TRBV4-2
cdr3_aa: CASSQAGRVAFF
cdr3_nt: TGTGCCAGCAGCCAAGCGGGGAGGGTAGCTTTCTTT

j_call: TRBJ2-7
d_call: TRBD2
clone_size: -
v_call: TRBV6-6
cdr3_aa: CASSPSRVAGDYEQYF
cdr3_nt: TGTGCCAGCAGTCCTTCCCGGGTAGCGGGAGACTACGAGCAGTACTTC

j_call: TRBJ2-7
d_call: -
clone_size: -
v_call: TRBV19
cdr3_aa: CASSIGGSSYEQYF
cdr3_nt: TGTGCCAGTAGTATCGGGGGATCATCCTACGAGCAGTACTTC

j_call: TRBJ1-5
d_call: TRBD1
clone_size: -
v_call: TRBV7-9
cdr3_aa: CASSNLPGQGDQPQHF
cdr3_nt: TGTGCCAGCAGCAACCTTCCGGGACAGGGTGATCAGCCCCAGCATTTT

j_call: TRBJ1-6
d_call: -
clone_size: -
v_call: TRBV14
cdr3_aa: CASSQDMYSPLHF
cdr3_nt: TGTGCCAGCAGCCAAGATATGTATTCACCCCTCCACTTT

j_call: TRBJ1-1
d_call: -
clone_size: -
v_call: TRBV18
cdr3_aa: CASSLGGSGNTEAFF
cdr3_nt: TGTGCCAGCTCCCTGGGCGGGTCTGGGAACACTGAAGCTTTCTTT

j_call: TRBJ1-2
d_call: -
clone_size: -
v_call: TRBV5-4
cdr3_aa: CASSHPGEAYGYTF
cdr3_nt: TGTGCCAGCAGCCACCCGGGAGAGGCCTATGGCTACACCTTC

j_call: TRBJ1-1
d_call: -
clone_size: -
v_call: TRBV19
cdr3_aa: CASSIGWATEAFF
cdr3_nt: TGTGCCAGTAGTATAGGCTGGGCCACTGAAGCTTTCTTT

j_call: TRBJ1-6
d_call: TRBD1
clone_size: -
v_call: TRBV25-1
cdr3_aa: CASASSGTGRNSPLHF
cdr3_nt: TGTGCCAGCGCCTCTTCCGGGACAGGGAGAAATTCACCCCTCCACTTT

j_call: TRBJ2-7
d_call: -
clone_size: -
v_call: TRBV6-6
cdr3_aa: CASRSKQVSYEQYF
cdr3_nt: TGTGCCAGCAGGTCTAAACAGGTTTCCTACGAGCAGTACTTC

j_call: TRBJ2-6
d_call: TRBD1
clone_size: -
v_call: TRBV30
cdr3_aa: CAWSRGPGGANVLTF
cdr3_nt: TGTGCCTGGAGTAGGGGGCCGGGAGGGGCCAACGTCCTGACTTTC

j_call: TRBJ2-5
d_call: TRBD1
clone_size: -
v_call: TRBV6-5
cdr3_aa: CASSWGQGPQEAQYF
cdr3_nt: TGTGCCAGCAGCTGGGGACAGGGGCCTCAAGAGGCCCAGTACTTC

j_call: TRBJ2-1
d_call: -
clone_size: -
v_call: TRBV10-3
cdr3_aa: CAIRSDYNEQFF
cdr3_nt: TGTGCCATCAGGAGCGACTACAATGAGCAGTTCTTC

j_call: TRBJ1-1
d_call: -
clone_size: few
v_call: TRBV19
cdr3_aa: CASRKWGGEDTEAFF
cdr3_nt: TGTGCCAGTAGAAAATGGGGGGGAGAGGACACTGAAGCTTTCTTT

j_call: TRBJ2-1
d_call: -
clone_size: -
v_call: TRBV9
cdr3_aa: CASSARSSYNEQFF
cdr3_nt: TGTGCCAGCAGCGCCCGTAGCTCCTACAATGAGCAGTTCTTC

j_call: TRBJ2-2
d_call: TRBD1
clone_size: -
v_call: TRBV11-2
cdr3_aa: CASSLGPYSTGEAGELFF
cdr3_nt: TGTGCCAGCAGCTTAGGCCCTTATTCGACAGGGGAGGCCGGGGAGCTGTTTTTT

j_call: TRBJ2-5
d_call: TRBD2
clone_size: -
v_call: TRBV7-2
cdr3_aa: CASSTRLAGGRETQYF
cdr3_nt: TGTGCCAGCAGCACCCGACTAGCGGGGGGGCGGGAGACCCAGTACTTC

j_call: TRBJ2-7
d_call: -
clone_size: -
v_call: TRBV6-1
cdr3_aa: CASSQQAGGSYEQYF
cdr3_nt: TGTGCCAGCAGTCAACAGGCAGGTGGGTCCTACGAGCAGTACTTC

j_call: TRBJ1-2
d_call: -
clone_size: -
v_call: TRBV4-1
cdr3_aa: CASSHRNHANYGYTF
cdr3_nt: TGCGCCAGCAGCCACAGGAACCACGCTAACTATGGCTACACCTTC

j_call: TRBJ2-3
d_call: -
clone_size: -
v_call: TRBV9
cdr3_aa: CASSPWGVGDTQYF
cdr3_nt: TGTGCCAGCAGCCCATGGGGGGTTGGAGATACGCAGTATTTT

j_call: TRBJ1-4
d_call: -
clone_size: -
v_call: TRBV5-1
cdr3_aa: CASSVQGYTNEKLFF
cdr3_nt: TGCGCCAGCAGCGTACAGGGTTATACTAATGAAAAACTGTTTTTT

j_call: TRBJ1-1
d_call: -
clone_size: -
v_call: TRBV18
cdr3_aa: CASSNTQGTEAFF
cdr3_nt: TGTGCCAGCTCAAATACCCAGGGGACTGAAGCTTTCTTT

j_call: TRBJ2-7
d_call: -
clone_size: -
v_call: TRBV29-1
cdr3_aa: CSVEGTGTASSYEQYF
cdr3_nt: TGCAGCGTGGAGGGGACCGGGACAGCCAGCTCCTACGAGCAGTACTTC

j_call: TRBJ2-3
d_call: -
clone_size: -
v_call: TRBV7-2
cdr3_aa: CASSEPRLADTQYF
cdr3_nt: TGTGCCAGCAGCGAACCCCGACTAGCAGATACGCAGTATTTT